This entry describes one T cell receptor beta chain. The CDR3 contains 15 residues. Trimming took off 1 base at V and 7 bases at J, with 14 bases between the two ends. Germline assignment: CDR1 SGHVS and CDR2 FQNEAQ. The data stem from a study of blood T cell repertoires in COVID-19. The table came from immunoSEQ multiplex PCR; TCRdb's copy has only in-frame clones and leaves some out. The table records some 22,000 clones, approximately 88% of them present only once. The genes are TRBV7-8 and TRBJ1-5, with D maybe TRBD1 (6 bases). The specimen was peripheral blood. The origin of this receptor is a man between 65 and 85 years old in a cohort sampled during active COVID-19. The CDR3 DNA reads TGTGCCAGCAGCTTAGATGGGGCAGGGGAGCAGCCCCAGCATTTT. It encodes CASSLDGAGEQPQHF. Drawing the rest from reference TRBV7-8 and TRBJ1-5, the complete variable domain is GAGVSQSPRYKVAKRGQDVALRCDPISGHVSLFWYQQALGQGPEFLTYFQNEAQLDKSGLPSDRFFAERPEGSVSTLKIQRTQQEDSAVYLCASSLDGAGEQPQHFGDGTRLSIL.